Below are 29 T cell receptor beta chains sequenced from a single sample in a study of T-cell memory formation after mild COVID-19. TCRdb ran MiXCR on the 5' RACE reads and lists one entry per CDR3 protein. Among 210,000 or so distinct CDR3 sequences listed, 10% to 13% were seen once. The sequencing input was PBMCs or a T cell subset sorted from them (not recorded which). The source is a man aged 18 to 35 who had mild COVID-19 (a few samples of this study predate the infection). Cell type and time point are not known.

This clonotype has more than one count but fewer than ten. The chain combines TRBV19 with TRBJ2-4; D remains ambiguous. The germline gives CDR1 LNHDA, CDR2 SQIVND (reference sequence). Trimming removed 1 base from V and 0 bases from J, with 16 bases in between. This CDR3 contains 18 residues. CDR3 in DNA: TGTGCCAGTAGTATAGGGCCGTGGGGTCCTATAGCCAAAAACATTCAGTACTTC. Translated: CASSIGPWGPIAKNIQYF.

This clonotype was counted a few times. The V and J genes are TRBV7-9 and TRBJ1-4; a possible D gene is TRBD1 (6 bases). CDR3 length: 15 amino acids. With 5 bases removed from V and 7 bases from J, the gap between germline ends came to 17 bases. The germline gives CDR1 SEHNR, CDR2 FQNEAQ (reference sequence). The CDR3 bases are TGTGCCAGCAGCCCCCTTTGGGGGCGGGGTGAAAAACTGTTTTTT. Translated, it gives CASSPLWGRGEKLFF.

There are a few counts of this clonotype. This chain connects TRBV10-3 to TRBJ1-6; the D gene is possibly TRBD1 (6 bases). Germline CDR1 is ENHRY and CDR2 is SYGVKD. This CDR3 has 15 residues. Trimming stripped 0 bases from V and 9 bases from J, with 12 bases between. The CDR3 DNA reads TGTGCCATCAGTGAGTCCCGGGGGCAGGGTTCACCCCTCCACTTT. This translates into CAISESRGQGSPLHF.

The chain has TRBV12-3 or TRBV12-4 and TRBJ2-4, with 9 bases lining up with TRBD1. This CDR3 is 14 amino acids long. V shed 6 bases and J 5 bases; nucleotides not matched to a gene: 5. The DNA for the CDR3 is TGTGCCAGCAGGGGGACAGGGAGGCAAAACATTCAGTACTTC. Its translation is CASRGTGRQNIQYF.

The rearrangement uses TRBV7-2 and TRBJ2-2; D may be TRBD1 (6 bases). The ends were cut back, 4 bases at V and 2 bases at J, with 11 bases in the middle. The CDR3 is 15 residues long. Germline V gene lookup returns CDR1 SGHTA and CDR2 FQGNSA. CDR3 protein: CASSSYRANTGELFF. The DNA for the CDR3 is TGTGCCAGCAGCTCTTACAGGGCTAACACCGGGGAGCTGTTTTTT.

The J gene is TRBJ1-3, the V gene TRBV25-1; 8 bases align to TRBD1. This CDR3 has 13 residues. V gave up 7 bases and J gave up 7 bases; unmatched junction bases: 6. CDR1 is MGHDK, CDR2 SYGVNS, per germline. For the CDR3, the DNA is TGTGCCAGCACGACAGGGGTAGGGAACACCATATATTTT. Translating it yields CASTTGVGNTIYF.

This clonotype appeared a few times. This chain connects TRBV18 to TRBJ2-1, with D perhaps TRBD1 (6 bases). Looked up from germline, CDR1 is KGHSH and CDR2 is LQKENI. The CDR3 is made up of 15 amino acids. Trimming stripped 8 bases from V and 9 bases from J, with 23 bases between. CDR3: CASQATRQASGEQFF. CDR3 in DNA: TGTGCCAGCCAAGCGACGCGACAGGCCTCGGGTGAGCAGTTCTTC.

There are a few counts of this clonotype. This CDR3 reads CASVYPKNGSPLHF. As DNA, the CDR3 is TGTGCCAGCGTGTACCCGAAAAATGGATCACCCCTCCACTTT. The V call is TRBV28, the J call TRBJ1-6; D is undetermined. Trimming took 8 bases from V and 10 from J, leaving 18 bases between them. Germline lookup yields CDR1 MDHEN and CDR2 SYDVKM. The CDR3 spans 14 residues.

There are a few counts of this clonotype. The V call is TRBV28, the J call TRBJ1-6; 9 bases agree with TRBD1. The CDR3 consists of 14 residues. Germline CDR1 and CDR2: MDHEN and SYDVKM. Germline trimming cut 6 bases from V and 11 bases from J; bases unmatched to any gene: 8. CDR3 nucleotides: TGTGCCAGCAGCTCTGGGACAGGGAATCCACCCCTCCACTTT. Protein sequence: CASSSGTGNPPLHF. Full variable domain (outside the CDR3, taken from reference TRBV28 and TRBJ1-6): DVKVTQSSRYLVKRTGEKVFLECVQDMDHENMFWYRQDPGLGLRLIYFSYDVKMKEKGDIPEGYSVSREKKERFSLILESASTNQTSMYLCASSSGTGNPPLHFGNGTRLTVT.

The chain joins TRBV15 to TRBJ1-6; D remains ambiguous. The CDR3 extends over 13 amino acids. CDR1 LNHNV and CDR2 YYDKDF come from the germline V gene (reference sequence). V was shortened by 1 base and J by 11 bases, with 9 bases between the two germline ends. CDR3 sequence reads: CATSRVSVAPLHF. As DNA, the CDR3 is TGTGCCACCAGCAGAGTTTCTGTCGCACCCCTCCACTTT.

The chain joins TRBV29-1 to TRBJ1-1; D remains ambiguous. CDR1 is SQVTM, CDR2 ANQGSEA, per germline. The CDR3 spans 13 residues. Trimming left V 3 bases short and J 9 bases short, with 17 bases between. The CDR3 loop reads CSVEPRADQKAFF. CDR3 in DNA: TGCAGCGTTGAGCCTCGGGCAGACCAGAAAGCTTTCTTT.

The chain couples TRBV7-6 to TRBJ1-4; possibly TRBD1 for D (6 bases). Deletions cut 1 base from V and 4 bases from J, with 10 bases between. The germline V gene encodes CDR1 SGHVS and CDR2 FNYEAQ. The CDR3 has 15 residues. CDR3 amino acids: CASSLGQVINEKLFF. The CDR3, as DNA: TGTGCCAGCAGCTTAGGACAGGTTATTAATGAAAAACTGTTTTTT.

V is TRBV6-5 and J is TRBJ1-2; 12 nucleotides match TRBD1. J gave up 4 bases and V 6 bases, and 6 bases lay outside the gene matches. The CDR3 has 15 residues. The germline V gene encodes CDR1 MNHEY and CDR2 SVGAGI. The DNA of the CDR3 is TGTGCCAGCAGCGATCCGGGACAGGGGGCCTATGGCTACACCTTC. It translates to CASSDPGQGAYGYTF.

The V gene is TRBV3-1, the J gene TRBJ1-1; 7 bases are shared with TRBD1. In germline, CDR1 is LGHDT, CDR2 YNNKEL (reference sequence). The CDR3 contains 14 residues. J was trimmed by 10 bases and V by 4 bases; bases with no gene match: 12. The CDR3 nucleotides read TGTGCCAGCAGCCTCGAGACAGGGACGGGAGTAGCTTTCTTT. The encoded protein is CASSLETGTGVAFF.

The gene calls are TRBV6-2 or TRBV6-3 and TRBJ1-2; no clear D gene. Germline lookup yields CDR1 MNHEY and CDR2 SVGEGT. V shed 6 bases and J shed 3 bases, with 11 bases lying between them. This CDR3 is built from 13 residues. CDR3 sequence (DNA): TGTGCCAGCAGCTCCCGGGTGGACTATGGCTACACCTTC. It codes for CASSSRVDYGYTF.

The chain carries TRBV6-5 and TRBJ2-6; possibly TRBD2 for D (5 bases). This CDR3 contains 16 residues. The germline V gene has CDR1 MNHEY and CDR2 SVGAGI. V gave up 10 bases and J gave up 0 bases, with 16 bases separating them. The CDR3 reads CATRPLRDSGANVLTF. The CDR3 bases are TGTGCCACCCGGCCTCTTCGGGACTCTGGGGCCAACGTCCTGACTTTC.

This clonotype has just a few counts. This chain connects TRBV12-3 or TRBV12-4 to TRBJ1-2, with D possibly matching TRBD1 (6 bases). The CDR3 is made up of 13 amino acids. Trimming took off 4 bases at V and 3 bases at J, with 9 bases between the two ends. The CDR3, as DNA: TGTGCCAGCAGTTGGGGGGCTCACTATGGCTACACCTTC. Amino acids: CASSWGAHYGYTF.

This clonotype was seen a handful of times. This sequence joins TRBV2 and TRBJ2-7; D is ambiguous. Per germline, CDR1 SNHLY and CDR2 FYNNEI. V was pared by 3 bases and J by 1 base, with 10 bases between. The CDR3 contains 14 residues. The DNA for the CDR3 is TGTGCCAGCAGTGATGGAAAAGGGTCCTACGAGCAGTACGTC. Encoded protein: CASSDGKGSYEQYV.

CDR3 residues: CASSQFGTGTNGYTF. CDR3 bases: TGCGCCAGCAGCCAATTCGGGACAGGGACTAATGGCTACACCTTC. This chain joins TRBV4-3 and TRBJ1-2, with TRBD1 identical over 9 bases. V gave up 2 bases and J gave up 6 bases; unmatched junction bases: 7. Germline CDR1 LGHNA, CDR2 YSLEER. The CDR3 runs 15 residues.

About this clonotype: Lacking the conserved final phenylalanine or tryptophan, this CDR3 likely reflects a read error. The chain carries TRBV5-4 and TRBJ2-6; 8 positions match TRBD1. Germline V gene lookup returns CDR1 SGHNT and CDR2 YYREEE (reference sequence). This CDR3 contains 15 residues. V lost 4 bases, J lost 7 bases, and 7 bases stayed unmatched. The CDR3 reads CASSLTTGVANVLTC. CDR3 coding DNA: TGTGCCAGCAGCCTTACGACAGGGGTTGCCAACGTCCTGACTTGC.

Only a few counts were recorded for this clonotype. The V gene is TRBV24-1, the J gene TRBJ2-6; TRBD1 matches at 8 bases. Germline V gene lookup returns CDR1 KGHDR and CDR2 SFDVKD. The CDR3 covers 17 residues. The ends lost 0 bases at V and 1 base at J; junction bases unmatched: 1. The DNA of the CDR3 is TGTGCCACCAGTGATTTGAACAGGGGGTCTGGGGCCAACGTCCTGACTTTC. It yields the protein CATSDLNRGSGANVLTF.

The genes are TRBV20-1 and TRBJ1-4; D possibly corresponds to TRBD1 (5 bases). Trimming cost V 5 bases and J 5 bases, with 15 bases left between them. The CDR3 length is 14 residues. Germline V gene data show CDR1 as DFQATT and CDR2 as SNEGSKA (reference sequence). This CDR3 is CSARSGGWNEKLFF. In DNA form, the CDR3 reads TGCAGTGCTCGGAGCGGGGGTTGGAATGAAAAACTGTTTTTT.

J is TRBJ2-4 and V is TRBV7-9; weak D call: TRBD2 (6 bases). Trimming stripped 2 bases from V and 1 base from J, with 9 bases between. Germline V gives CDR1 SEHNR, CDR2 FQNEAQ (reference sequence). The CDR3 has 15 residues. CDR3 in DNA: TGTGCCAGCAGCTTATTCGGGGGTGCCAAAAACATTCAGTACTTC. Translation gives CASSLFGGAKNIQYF. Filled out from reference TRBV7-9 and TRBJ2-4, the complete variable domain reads DTGVSQNPRHKITKRGQNVTFRCDPISEHNRLYWYRQTLGQGPEFLTYFQNEAQLEKSRLLSDRFSAERPKGSFSTLEIQRTEQGDSAMYLCASSLFGGAKNIQYFGAGTRLSVL.

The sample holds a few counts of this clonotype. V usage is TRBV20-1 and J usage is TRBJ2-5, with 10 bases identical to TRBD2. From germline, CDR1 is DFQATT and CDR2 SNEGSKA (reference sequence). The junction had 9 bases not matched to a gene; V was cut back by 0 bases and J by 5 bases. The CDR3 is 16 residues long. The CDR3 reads CSARDVAGGLGETQYF. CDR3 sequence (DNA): TGCAGTGCTAGAGATGTAGCGGGGGGCTTAGGTGAGACCCAGTACTTC.

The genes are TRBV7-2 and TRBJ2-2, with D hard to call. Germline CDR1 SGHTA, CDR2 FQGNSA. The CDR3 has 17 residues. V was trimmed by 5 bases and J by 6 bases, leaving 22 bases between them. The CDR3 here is CASSPTWGSVAAGELFF. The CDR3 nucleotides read TGTGCCAGCAGCCCTACCTGGGGTTCAGTGGCCGCCGGGGAGCTGTTTTTT.

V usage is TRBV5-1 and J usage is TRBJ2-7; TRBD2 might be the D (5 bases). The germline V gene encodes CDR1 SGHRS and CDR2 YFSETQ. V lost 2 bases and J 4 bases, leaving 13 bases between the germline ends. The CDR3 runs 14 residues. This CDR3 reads CASSLSGSGYEQYV. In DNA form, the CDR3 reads TGCGCCAGCAGCTTAAGCGGTTCGGGGTACGAGCAGTACGTC.

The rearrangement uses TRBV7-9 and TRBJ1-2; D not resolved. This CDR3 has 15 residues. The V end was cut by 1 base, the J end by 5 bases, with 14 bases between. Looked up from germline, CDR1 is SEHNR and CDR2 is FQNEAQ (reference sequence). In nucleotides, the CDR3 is TGTGCCAGCAGCTTAGAGACCCCAGGAAAGTATGGCTACACCTTC. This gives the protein CASSLETPGKYGYTF. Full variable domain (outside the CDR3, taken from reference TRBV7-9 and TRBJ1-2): DTGVSQNPRHKITKRGQNVTFRCDPISEHNRLYWYRQTLGQGPEFLTYFQNEAQLEKSRLLSDRFSAERPKGSFSTLEIQRTEQGDSAMYLCASSLETPGKYGYTFGSGTRLTVV.

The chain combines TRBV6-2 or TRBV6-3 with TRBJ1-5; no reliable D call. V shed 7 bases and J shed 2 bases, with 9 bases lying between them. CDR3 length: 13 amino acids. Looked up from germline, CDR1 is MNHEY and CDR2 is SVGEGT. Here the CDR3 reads CASTEPRNQPQHF. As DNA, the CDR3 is TGTGCCAGCACCGAGCCTCGCAATCAGCCCCAGCATTTT.

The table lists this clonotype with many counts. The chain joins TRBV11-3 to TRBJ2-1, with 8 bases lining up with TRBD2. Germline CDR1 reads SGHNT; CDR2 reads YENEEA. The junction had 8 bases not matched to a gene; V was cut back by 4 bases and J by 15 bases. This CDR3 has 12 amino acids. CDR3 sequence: CASSYSGGPLFF. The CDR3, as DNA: TGTGCCAGCAGCTACTCGGGGGGGCCTCTGTTCTTC.